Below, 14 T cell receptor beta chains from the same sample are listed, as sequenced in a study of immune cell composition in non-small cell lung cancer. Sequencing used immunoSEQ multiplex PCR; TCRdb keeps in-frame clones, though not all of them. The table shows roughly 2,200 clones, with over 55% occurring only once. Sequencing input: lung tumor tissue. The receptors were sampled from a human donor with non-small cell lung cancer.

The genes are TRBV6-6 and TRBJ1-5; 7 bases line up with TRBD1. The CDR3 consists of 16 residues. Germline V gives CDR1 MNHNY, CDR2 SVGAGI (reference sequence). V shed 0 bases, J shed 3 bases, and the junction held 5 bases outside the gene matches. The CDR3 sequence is CASSYSTGSDNQPQHF. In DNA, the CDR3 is TGTGCCAGCAGTTACTCGACAGGGTCAGACAATCAGCCCCAGCATTTT.

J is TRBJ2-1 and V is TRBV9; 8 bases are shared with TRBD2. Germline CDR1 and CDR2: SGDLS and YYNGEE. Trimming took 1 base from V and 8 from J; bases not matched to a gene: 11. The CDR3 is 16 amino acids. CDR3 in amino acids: CASSVFPAGVSDEQFF. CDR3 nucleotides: TGTGCCAGCAGCGTATTTCCAGCGGGGGTTTCCGATGAGCAGTTCTTC. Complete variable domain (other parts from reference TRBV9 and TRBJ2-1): DSGVTQTPKHLITATGQRVTLRCSPRSGDLSVYWYQQSLDQGLQFLIQYYNGEERAKGNILERFSAQQFPDLHSELNLSSLELGDSALYFCASSVFPAGVSDEQFFGPGTRLTVL.

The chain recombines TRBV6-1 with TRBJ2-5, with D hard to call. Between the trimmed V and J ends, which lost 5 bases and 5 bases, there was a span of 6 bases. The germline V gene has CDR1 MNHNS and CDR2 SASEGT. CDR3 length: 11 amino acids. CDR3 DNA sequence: TGTGCCAGCAGTTACGGGGAGACCCAGTACTTC. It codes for CASSYGETQYF.

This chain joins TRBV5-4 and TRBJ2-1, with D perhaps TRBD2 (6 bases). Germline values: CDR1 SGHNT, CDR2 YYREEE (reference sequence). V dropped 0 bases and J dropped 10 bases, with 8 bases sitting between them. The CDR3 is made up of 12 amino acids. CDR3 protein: CASSLGGNEQFF. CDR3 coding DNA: TGTGCCAGCAGCTTGGGCGGGAACGAGCAGTTCTTC.

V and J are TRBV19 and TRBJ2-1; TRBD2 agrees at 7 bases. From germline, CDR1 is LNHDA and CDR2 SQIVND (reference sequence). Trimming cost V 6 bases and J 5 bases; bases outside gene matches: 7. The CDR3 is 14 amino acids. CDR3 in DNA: TGTGCCAGTAGGCTAACTAGCGCCCACAATGAGCAGTTCTTC. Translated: CASRLTSAHNEQFF.

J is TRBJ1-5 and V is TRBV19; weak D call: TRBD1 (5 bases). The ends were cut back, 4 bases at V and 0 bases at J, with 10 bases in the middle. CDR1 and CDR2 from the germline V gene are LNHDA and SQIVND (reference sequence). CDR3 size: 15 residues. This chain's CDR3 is CASSTSGGSNQPQHF. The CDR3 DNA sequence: TGTGCCAGTAGTACCTCCGGGGGTAGCAATCAGCCCCAGCATTTT. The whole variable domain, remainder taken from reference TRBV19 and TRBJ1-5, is DGGITQSPKYLFRKEGQNVTLSCEQNLNHDAMYWYRQDPGQGLRLIYYSQIVNDFQKGDIAEGYSVSREKKESFPLTVTSAQKNPTAFYLCASSTSGGSNQPQHFGDGTRLSIL.

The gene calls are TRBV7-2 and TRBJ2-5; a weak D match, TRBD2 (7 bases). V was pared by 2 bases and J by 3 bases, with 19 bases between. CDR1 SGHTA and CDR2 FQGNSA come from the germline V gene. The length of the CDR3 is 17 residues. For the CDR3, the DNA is TGTGCCAGCAGCTTAAACCCTCCTAGGGGGGGAAAAGAGACCCAGTACTTC. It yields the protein CASSLNPPRGGKETQYF.

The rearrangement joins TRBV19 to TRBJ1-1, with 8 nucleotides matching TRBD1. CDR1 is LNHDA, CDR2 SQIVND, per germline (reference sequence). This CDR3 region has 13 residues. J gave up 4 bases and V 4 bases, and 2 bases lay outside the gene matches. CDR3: CASSTTGGTEAFF. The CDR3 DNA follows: TGTGCCAGTAGTACCACAGGGGGCACTGAAGCTTTCTTT.

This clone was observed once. The CDR3 is CSVEGDRGPEQFF. Written as DNA, the CDR3 is TGCAGCGTTGAAGGGGATAGGGGGCCTGAGCAGTTCTTC. The chain uses TRBV29-1 and TRBJ2-1, with 7 nucleotides matching TRBD1. J gave up 9 bases and V 1 base, and 6 bases lay outside the gene matches. CDR3 length: 13 residues. Germline V gene lookup returns CDR1 SQVTM and CDR2 ANQGSEA.

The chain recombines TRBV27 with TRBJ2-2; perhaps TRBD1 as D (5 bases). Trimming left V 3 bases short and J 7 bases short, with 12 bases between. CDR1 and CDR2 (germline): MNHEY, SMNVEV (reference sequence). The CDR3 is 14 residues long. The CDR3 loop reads CASSLGLRGGELFF. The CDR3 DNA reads TGTGCCAGCAGTTTGGGATTAAGGGGCGGGGAGCTGTTTTTT.

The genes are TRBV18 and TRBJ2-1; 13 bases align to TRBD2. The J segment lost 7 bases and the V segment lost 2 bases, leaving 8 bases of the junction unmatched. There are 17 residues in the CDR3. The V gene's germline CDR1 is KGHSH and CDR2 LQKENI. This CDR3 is CASSPGLAGVTGNEQFF. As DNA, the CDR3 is TGTGCCAGCTCACCAGGACTAGCGGGAGTTACGGGGAATGAGCAGTTCTTC.

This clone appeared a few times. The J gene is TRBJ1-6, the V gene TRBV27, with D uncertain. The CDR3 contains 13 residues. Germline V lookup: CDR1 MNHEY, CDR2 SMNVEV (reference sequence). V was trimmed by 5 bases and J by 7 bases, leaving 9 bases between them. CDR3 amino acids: CASSQTGNSPLHF. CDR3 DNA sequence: TGTGCCAGCAGTCAGACGGGGAATTCACCCCTCCACTTT.

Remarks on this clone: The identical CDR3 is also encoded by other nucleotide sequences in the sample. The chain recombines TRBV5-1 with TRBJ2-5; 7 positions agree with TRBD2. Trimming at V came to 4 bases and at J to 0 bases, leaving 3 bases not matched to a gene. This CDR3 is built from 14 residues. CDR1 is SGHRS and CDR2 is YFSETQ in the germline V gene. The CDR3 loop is CASSVSGYQETQYF. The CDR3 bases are TGCGCCAGCAGCGTTAGCGGGTACCAAGAGACCCAGTACTTC.

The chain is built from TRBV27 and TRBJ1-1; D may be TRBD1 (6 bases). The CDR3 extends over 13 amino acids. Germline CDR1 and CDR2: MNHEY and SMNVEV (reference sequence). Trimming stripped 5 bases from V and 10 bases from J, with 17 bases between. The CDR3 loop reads CASSPTLQGRAFF. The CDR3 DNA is TGTGCCAGCAGTCCGACCCTACAGGGACGAGCTTTCTTT.